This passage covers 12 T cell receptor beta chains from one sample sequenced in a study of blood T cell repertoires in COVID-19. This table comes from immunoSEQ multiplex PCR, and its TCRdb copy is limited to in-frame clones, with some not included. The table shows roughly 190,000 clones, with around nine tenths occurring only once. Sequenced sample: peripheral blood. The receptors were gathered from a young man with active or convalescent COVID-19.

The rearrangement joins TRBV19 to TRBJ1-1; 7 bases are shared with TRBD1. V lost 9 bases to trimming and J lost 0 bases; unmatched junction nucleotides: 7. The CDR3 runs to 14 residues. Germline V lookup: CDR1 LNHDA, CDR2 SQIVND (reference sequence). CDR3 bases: TGTGCCAGCACTGACACAGGGGTGAACACTGAAGCTTTCTTT. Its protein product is CASTDTGVNTEAFF.

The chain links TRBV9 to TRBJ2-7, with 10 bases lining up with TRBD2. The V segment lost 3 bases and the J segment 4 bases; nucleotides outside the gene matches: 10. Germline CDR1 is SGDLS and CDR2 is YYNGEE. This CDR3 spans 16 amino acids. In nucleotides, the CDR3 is TGTGCCAGCAGCGGCGGCCTAGCGGGAGCGGGATACGAGCAGTACTTC. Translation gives CASSGGLAGAGYEQYF.

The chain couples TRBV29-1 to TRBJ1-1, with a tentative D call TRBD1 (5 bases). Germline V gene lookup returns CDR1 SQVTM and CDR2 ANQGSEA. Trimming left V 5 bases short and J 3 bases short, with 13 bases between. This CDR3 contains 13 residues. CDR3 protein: CSVTVGRDTEAFF. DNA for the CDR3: TGCAGCGTTACGGTTGGCAGGGACACTGAAGCTTTCTTT. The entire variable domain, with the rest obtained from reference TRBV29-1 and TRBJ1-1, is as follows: SAVISQKPSRDICQRGTSLTIQCQVDSQVTMMFWYRQQPGQSLTLIATANQGSEATYESGFVIDKFPISRPNLTFSTLTVSNMSPEDSSIYLCSVTVGRDTEAFFGQGTRLTVV.

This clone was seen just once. In DNA form, the CDR3 reads TGCAGCGTTACCGTAGCGGGGGTCGCCTACGAGCAGTACTTC. It is translated as CSVTVAGVAYEQYF. The chain carries TRBV29-1 and TRBJ2-7, with 9 bases identical to TRBD2. The CDR3 is 14 residues long. Germline loops: CDR1 SQVTM, CDR2 ANQGSEA. Trimming removed 5 bases from V and 2 bases from J; junction bases left unmatched: 7.

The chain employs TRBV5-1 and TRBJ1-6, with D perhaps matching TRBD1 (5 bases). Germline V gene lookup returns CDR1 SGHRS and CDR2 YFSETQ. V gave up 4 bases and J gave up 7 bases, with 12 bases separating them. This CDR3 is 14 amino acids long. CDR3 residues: CASSVDRPNSPLHF. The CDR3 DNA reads TGCGCCAGCAGCGTCGACAGACCGAATTCACCCCTCCACTTT.

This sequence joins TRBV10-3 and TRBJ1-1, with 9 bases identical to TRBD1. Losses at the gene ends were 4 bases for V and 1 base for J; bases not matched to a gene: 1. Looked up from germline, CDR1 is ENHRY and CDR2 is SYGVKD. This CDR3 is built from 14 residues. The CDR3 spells CAISGTGENTEAFF. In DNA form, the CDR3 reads TGTGCCATCAGTGGGACAGGGGAGAACACTGAAGCTTTCTTT.

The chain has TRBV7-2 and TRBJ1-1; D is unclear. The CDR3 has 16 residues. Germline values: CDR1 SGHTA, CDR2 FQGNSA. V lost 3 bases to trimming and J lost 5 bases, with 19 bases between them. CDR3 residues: CASSFIGFTSGTEAFF. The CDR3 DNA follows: TGTGCCAGCAGCTTTATCGGGTTTACGTCGGGTACTGAAGCTTTCTTT.

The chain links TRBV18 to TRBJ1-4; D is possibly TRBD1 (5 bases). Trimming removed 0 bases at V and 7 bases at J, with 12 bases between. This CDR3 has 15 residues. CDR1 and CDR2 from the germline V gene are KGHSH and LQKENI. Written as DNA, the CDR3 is TGTGCCAGCTCACCACCGTCACAGGCTGGTGAAAAACTGTTTTTT. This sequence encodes CASSPPSQAGEKLFF.

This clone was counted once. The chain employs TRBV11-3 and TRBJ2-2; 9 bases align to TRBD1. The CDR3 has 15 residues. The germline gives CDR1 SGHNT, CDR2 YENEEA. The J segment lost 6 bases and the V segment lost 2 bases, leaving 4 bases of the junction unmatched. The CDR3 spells CASSLMRDRAGELFF. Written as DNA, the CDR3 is TGTGCCAGCAGCTTAATGCGGGACAGGGCCGGGGAGCTGTTTTTT.

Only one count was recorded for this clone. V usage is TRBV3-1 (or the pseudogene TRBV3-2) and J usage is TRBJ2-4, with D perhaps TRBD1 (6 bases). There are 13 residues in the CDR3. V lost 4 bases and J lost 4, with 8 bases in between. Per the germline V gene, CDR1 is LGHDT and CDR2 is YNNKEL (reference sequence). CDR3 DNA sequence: TGTGCCAGCAGCCCGGACAGAAAAAACATTCAGTACTTC. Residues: CASSPDRKNIQYF.

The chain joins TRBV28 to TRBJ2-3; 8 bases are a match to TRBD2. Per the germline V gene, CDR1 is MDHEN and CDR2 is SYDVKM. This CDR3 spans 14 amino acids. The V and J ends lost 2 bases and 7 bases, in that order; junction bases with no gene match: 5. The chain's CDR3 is CASSLTGGLYTQYF. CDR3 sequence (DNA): TGTGCCAGCAGTTTAACGGGGGGGCTGTATACGCAGTATTTT.

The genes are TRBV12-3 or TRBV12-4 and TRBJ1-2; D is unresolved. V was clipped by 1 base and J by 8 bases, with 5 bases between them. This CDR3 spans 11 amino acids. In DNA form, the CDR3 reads TGTGCCAGCAGTTTAGTGGAGGGCTACACCTTC. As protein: CASSLVEGYTF.